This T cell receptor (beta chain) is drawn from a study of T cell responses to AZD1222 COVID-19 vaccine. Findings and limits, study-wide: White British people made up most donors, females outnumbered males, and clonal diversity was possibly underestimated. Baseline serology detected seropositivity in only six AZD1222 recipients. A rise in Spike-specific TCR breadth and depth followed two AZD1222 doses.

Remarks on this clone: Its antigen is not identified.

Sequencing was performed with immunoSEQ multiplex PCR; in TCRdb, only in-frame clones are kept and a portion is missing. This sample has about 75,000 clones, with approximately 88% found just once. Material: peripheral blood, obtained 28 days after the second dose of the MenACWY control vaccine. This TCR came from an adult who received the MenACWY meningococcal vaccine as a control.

The CDR3 DNA reads as TGTGCCAGCATCACCCGCGTGACTAGCGCCCACAATGAGCAGTTCTTC. This codes for CASITRVTSAHNEQFF. The rearrangement uses TRBV13 and TRBJ2-1; 8 positions agree with TRBD2. The CDR3 consists of 16 residues. Germline assignment: CDR1 PRHDT and CDR2 FYEKMQ (reference sequence). J was trimmed by 5 bases and V by 7 bases; bases with no gene match: 13. Full variable domain (rest looked up from reference TRBV13 and TRBJ2-1): AAGVIQSPRHLIKEKRETATLKCYPIPRHDTVYWYQQGPGQDPQFLISFYEKMQSDKGSIPDRFSAQQFSDYHSELNMSSLELGDSALYFCASITRVTSAHNEQFFGPGTRLTVL.